Listed below are T cell receptor beta chains from one sample, sequenced in a study of cytomegalovirus exposure and HLA in healthy donors. The method was immunoSEQ multiplex PCR; TCRdb's version includes in-frame clones alone and lacks a portion of them. The data hold roughly 150,000 clones, with around 9.7% observed a single time. The sequenced sample consisted of PBMCs. All receptors come from a man aged 45-65 years in good health and CMV-seronegative. Both conserved end residues are part of each CDR3. The order of the fields is V gene, D gene, clone size, J gene, CDR3 protein, CDR3 DNA. D genes are given only for firm matches. Not every row has a clone size; where given, it reads once, few, many or a size class.

>TRBV7-3|TRBD1|.|TRBJ2-2
CASSLTGDRFTGELFF
TGTGCCAGCAGCCTAACCGGGGACAGATTTACCGGGGAGCTGTTTTTT
>TRBV30|TRBD1|.|TRBJ1-5
CAWNGQGIGNQPQHF
TGTGCCTGGAACGGACAGGGCATAGGAAATCAGCCCCAGCATTTT
>TRBV30|TRBD1|few|TRBJ1-1
CAWSVRAGGNTEAFF
TGTGCCTGGAGTGTACGGGCAGGGGGAAACACTGAAGCTTTCTTT
>TRBV6-5|.|few|TRBJ1-2
CASSLQGNYGYTF
TGTGCCAGCAGTTTACAGGGAAACTATGGCTACACCTTC
>TRBV7-9|.|medium-sized|TRBJ1-1
CASSLVGDTEAFF
TGTGCCAGCAGCTTAGTAGGGGACACTGAAGCTTTCTTT
>TRBV7-3|.|.|TRBJ2-5
CASSLVGQGGETQYF
TGTGCCAGCAGCTTAGTAGGGCAGGGAGGAGAGACCCAGTACTTC
>TRBV2|TRBD2|.|TRBJ2-2
CASIPGGRVGELFF
TGTGCCAGCATCCCGGGAGGGCGAGTCGGGGAGCTGTTTTTT
>TRBV7-9|.|few|TRBJ2-1
CASSPGGEQFF
TGTGCCAGCAGCCCTGGGGGGGAGCAGTTCTTC
>TRBV10-1|.|few|TRBJ2-3
CASSDGGGGNTQYF
TGCGCCAGCAGTGACGGTGGAGGGGGCAATACGCAGTATTTT
>TRBV2|TRBD1|many|TRBJ1-3
CASSLQGLRIVSGNTIYF
TGTGCCAGCAGTCTACAGGGGCTAAGAATCGTGTCTGGAAACACCATATATTTT
>TRBV2|TRBD1|few|TRBJ2-7
CASCTGVPYEQYF
TGTGCCAGCTGTACAGGGGTCCCCTACGAGCAGTACTTC
>TRBV10-1|.|few|TRBJ2-2
CASSWRGDTGELFF
TGCGCCAGCAGTTGGAGGGGTGACACCGGGGAGCTGTTTTTT
>TRBV30|.|.|TRBJ2-1
CAWSSGGPGSYNEQFF
TGTGCCTGGAGCTCTGGCGGCCCTGGCTCCTACAATGAGCAGTTCTTC